Below, 5 T cell receptor beta chains from the same sample are listed, as sequenced in a study of T cell responses to AZD1222 COVID-19 vaccine. Profiling relied on immunoSEQ multiplex PCR, and the TCRdb table lists in-frame clones only, not all of them. The sample includes about 140,000 clones, roughly 92% of them seen just once. This material consisted of peripheral blood, taken on day 0 of AZD1222 vaccination. These receptors came from an adult in good health.

The gene calls are TRBV5-1 and TRBJ1-5; TRBD1 might be the D (5 bases). The CDR3 has 15 amino acids. V was clipped by 1 base and J by 5 bases, with 13 bases between them. In germline, CDR1 is SGHRS, CDR2 YFSETQ. For the CDR3, the DNA is TGCGCCAGCAGCTTGTCAGGGACGGAAGATCAGCCCCAGCATTTT. Its protein product is CASSLSGTEDQPQHF.

The V call is TRBV28, the J call TRBJ2-1, with 12 positions matching TRBD2. The CDR3 is made up of 15 amino acids. Germline V gene sequence: CDR1 MDHEN, CDR2 SYDVKM. V lost 6 bases to trimming and J lost 7 bases; unmatched junction nucleotides: 7. In nucleotides, the CDR3 is TGTGCCAGCAGCCAACTAGCGGGGGGTGCTAATGAGCAGTTCTTC. This gives the protein CASSQLAGGANEQFF. Together with reference TRBV28 and TRBJ2-1, the CDR3 gives the full variable domain: DVKVTQSSRYLVKRTGEKVFLECVQDMDHENMFWYRQDPGLGLRLIYFSYDVKMKEKGDIPEGYSVSREKKERFSLILESASTNQTSMYLCASSQLAGGANEQFFGPGTRLTVL.

V usage is TRBV21-1 and J usage is TRBJ1-4. TRBV21-1 is flagged as a pseudogene. CDR3 length equals 18 residues. CDR3 nucleotides: TGTGCCAGCAGCAAAGTGATGGGACCCTCTGCAACTAATGAAAAACTGTTTTTT. The encoded protein is CASSKVMGPSATNEKLFF.

CDR3 in amino acids: CASSLSRHNNEQFF. The CDR3 coding sequence is TGTGCCAGCAGTTTATCGCGGCATAACAATGAGCAGTTCTTC. The gene calls are TRBV27 and TRBJ2-1, with no clear D. This CDR3 has 14 residues. Germline V gene sequence: CDR1 MNHEY, CDR2 SMNVEV (reference sequence). V lost 0 bases, J lost 5 bases, and 8 bases lay in between.

The V call is TRBV6-1, the J call TRBJ1-2; unclear D gene. Trimming took 4 bases from V and 0 from J, leaving 15 bases between them. This CDR3 region has 16 residues. Germline CDR1 and CDR2: MNHNS and SASEGT. The CDR3 DNA sequence: TGTGCCAGCAGTGGGCAGCCCCCCCTTCCTAACTATGGCTACACCTTC. Translation: CASSGQPPLPNYGYTF.